This T cell receptor beta chain was identified during a study of molecular identifiers for immune sequencing clone quantification. Study-wide results and caveats: Single-cell amounts of spiked Jurkat TCR RNA were reportedly detectable among about 960,000 naive cells.

The CDR3 spans 14 residues. Germline CDR1 MGHRA, CDR2 YSYEKL. On this clonotype itself: Its cognate antigen is unknown. At one end, the junction sequence differs from germline, possibly due to a read error.

Naive CD8 T cells were picked out by sorting for CD8+CD4-CCR7+CD45RA+. Bulk TCR library preparation followed previously described methods with listed TCR primers. In TCRdb, the PCR reads were re-called with MiXCR into one record per CDR3 protein. Of hundreds of thousands of distinct CDR3 sequences listed, around 25% were seen once; the top ten hold about 0.84%. This sequence originates from a human donor in good health. Some libraries in this study had Jurkat cell RNA spiked in. Sample: naive CD8+ T cells from blood, with Jurkat cell RNA spiked in. Documented subset: FACS-sorted CD8+CD4-CCR7+CD45RA+ naive T cells. The chain uses TRBV4-1 and TRBJ2-3; 7 positions agree with TRBD1. The CDR3 spells CASSQTSGTATQYF. The DNA for the CDR3 is TGCGCCAGCAGCCAAACCTCCGGGACAGCTACGCAGTATTTT.